This note documents a single TCR beta chain sequence. The data originate from a study of blood T cell repertoires in COVID-19. Sequencing used immunoSEQ multiplex PCR; TCRdb keeps in-frame clones, though not all of them. The table lists under 300,000 clones, about 82% of them singletons. Sample: peripheral blood. The receptor's source is an elderly man with acute or convalescent COVID-19.

The CDR3 nucleotides are TGTGCCAGTAGTCCTCGTATCGGGACAGGGATGTTTTATGAGCAGTTCTTC. It codes for CASSPRIGTGMFYEQFF. The chain couples TRBV19 to TRBJ2-1, with TRBD1 identical over 9 bases. The CDR3 covers 17 residues. Germline loops: CDR1 LNHDA, CDR2 SQIVND (reference sequence). The V gene end was trimmed by 5 bases and the J gene end by 8 bases; junction bases not matched to a gene: 16. Supplemented by reference TRBV19 and TRBJ2-1, the full variable domain reads DGGITQSPKYLFRKEGQNVTLSCEQNLNHDAMYWYRQDPGQGLRLIYYSQIVNDFQKGDIAEGYSVSREKKESFPLTVTSAQKNPTAFYLCASSPRIGTGMFYEQFFGPGTRLTVL.